The text below deals with one T cell receptor beta chain. Original analysis: Reference gene primer amplification gave estimated nucleated cell counts. The table came from immunoSEQ multiplex PCR; TCRdb's copy has only in-frame clones and leaves some out. The DNA was the basis for D and trimming; V, J and clone size are from that table. The table shows approximately 160,000 clones, with roughly 85% occurring only once. In germline, CDR1 is WSHSY, CDR2 SAAADI. The CDR3 loop spans 14 amino acids. Between the trimmed V and J ends, which lost 5 bases and 3 bases, there was a span of 13 bases. Participants were placed into cohorts based on the clinical history they reported. The sample belongs to a study of blood T cell repertoires in COVID-19.

The gene calls are TRBV10-2 and TRBJ1-1, with TRBD1 as a possible D gene (6 bases). This clonotype was sampled from a woman aged 45-59 years who had recovered from COVID-19. Sequenced material: PBMCs or T cells enriched from blood (not recorded which). The CDR3 loop reads CASSRRSGDTEAFF. CDR3 nucleotides: TGCGCCAGCAGTCGAAGATCAGGGGACACTGAAGCTTTCTTT.